The present TCR beta chain was sequenced within a study of regulatory T cells in long-lasting Graves disease. The V end was cut by 7 bases, the J end by 6 bases, with 13 bases between. The length of the CDR3 is 12 residues. Germline CDR1 reads SGDLS; CDR2 reads YYNGEE. Noted time point: newly diagnosed GD, antithyroid drugs for less than 3 months. RNA isolated from PBMCs was used to make the TCR library. Diagnoses of Graves' disease were made by American Thyroid Association guidelines. Through Arm-PCR of CDR3 regions and iRepertoire HTBI primers, TCR beta libraries were built. Original data processing: Identified segments across samples numbered approximately 60 TRBV and over eleven TRBJ. TCRdb independently ran MiXCR on the multiplex PCR reads; one entry per CDR3 protein. What appears here as the V and J calls and clone size reflects TCRdb's work, not the paper's. The table shows hundreds of thousands of distinct CDR3 sequences, with 14% to 15% occurring only once.

This clonotype was recorded many times. The same sample was also studied in work on T cells in Graves' hyperthyroidism and ophthalmopathy. That report notes: Recently diagnosed hyperthyroidism of less than 2 months' duration affected patients aged 18 to 65.

This receptor was taken from a woman in her 40s with Graves disease. This material consisted of peripheral blood mononuclear cells (PBMCs), taken at new diagnosis, from a patient treated with antithyroid drugs. The rearrangement links TRBV9 to TRBJ1-2; D perhaps matches TRBD1 (6 bases). CDR3 sequence: CASGEGDNGYTF. CDR3 sequence (DNA): TGTGCCAGCGGGGAGGGGGATAATGGCTACACCTTC.